One and the same sample provided the 16 T cell receptor beta chains below, sequenced in a study of regulatory T cells in long-lasting Graves disease. As to time point: persistent/refractory GD, antithyroid drugs over 5 years with positive TRAb. Generation of the TCR library employed RNA extracted from PBMCs. With iRepertoire HTBI primers and Arm-PCR of CDR3 regions, TCR beta libraries were built. TCRdb reprocessed the multiplex PCR reads with MiXCR, giving one entry per CDR3 protein. The table shows 650,000 to 850,000 distinct CDR3 sequences, with 30% occurring only once. Sequences were derived from peripheral blood mononuclear cells (PBMCs), sampled when the disease was refractory, from a patient treated with antithyroid drugs. These receptors all come from a female donor with Graves disease.

This clonotype has a count of ten or more. The V call is TRBV12-5, the J call TRBJ1-5, with D uncertain. Trimming cost V 6 bases and J 5 bases, with 8 bases left between them. The V gene's germline CDR1 is LGHNT and CDR2 FRNRAP. This CDR3 region has 12 residues. The CDR3 is CASGPSDQPQHF. The CDR3 nucleotides read TGTGCTAGTGGCCCCTCGGATCAGCCCCAGCATTTT.

This chain joins TRBV25-1 and TRBJ1-1; D uncertain. The CDR3 totals 13 residues. V was trimmed by 8 bases and J by 5 bases, leaving 15 bases between them. CDR1 MGHDK and CDR2 SYGVNS come from the germline V gene. The CDR3 DNA is TGTGCCAGCGAGACCGATCCGGGGACTGAAGCTTTCTTT. Encoded protein: CASETDPGTEAFF.

This clonotype was counted between two and nine times. The V call is TRBV6-1, the J call TRBJ1-5; D might be TRBD1 (6 bases). Trimming stripped 8 bases from V and 7 bases from J, with 15 bases between. Germline V gene data show CDR1 as MNHNS and CDR2 as SASEGT. The CDR3 covers 13 residues. The CDR3 reads CASRENGGQPQHF. CDR3 in DNA: TGTGCCAGCCGCGAGAACGGGGGCCAGCCCCAGCATTTT.

The sample holds a few counts of this clonotype. The gene calls are TRBV12-3 or TRBV12-4 and TRBJ1-2, with D possibly being TRBD1 (6 bases). The V and J ends lost 5 bases and 4 bases respectively, with 17 bases between them. The CDR3 is 15 amino acids. The CDR3 sequence is CASSEKHRVSYGYTF. The CDR3 DNA follows: TGTGCCAGCAGTGAGAAACACAGGGTCAGCTATGGCTACACCTTC.

In its sample, this clonotype was seen many times. This chain joins TRBV27 and TRBJ1-1; no clear D gene. V shed 0 bases and J shed 0 bases, with 8 bases lying between them. The CDR3 is made up of 15 amino acids. Germline loops: CDR1 MNHEY, CDR2 SMNVEV (reference sequence). In DNA form, the CDR3 reads TGTGCCAGCAGTTTATCAGCCGATATGAACACTGAAGCTTTCTTT. The encoded protein is CASSLSADMNTEAFF.

The rearrangement links TRBV20-1 to TRBJ2-5, with 15 bases fitting TRBD2. The length of the CDR3 is 18 residues. J lost 4 bases, V lost 1 base, and 10 bases had no gene match. In germline, CDR1 is DFQATT, CDR2 SNEGSKA (reference sequence). This CDR3 reads CSARGELRTSGRVETQYF. In nucleotides, the CDR3 is TGCAGTGCTAGAGGTGAACTCCGGACTAGCGGGAGGGTAGAGACCCAGTACTTC.

The chain combines TRBV29-1 with TRBJ2-2; 9 bases are a match to TRBD1. The trim removed 4 bases at V and 5 bases at J, leaving 8 bases unmatched. Germline assignment: CDR1 SQVTM and CDR2 ANQGSEA. The CDR3 is made up of 15 amino acids. Written as DNA, the CDR3 is TGCAGCGTTGGGGCCGGGACAGGGTTTACCGGGGAGCTGTTTTTT. Its protein is CSVGAGTGFTGELFF.

The chain recombines TRBV7-9 with TRBJ1-1, with D unclear. The V end lost 4 bases, the J end lost 2 bases, and 8 bases lay between the germline ends. Germline-derived CDR1 and CDR2 are SEHNR and FQNEAQ (reference sequence). The CDR3 is made up of 13 amino acids. In DNA form, the CDR3 reads TGTGCCAGCAGCTCCCGCAGCAACACTGAAGCTTTCTTT. Amino acid sequence: CASSSRSNTEAFF. Full variable domain (rest looked up from reference TRBV7-9 and TRBJ1-1): DTGVSQNPRHKITKRGQNVTFRCDPISEHNRLYWYRQTLGQGPEFLTYFQNEAQLEKSRLLSDRFSAERPKGSFSTLEIQRTEQGDSAMYLCASSSRSNTEAFFGQGTRLTVV.

This clonotype was counted many times. The CDR3 nucleotides are TGTGCCAGCAGTTCCCCGGACAGGGAGCGCCTTGAAGCTTTCTTT. Protein sequence: CASSSPDRERLEAFF. This chain links TRBV28 with TRBJ1-1, with 8 bases that match TRBD1. The CDR3 sequence is 15 residues long. V lost 4 bases and J lost 7; bases outside the gene matches: 11. CDR1 and CDR2 (germline): MDHEN, SYDVKM.

The V and J genes are TRBV12-3 or TRBV12-4 and TRBJ2-1, with D possibly matching TRBD1 (8 bases). The CDR3 has 14 residues. The V end was cut by 2 bases, the J end by 10 bases, with 15 bases between. The CDR3 loop is CASSLSGQGGEQFF. CDR3 nucleotides: TGTGCCAGCAGTTTAAGCGGACAGGGAGGGGAGCAGTTCTTC.

This clonotype was counted at least ten times. CDR3 in amino acids: CASSYSASGGYQETQYF. The DNA of the CDR3 is TGTGCCAGCAGTTACTCGGCTAGCGGGGGCTACCAAGAGACCCAGTACTTC. The chain is built from TRBV6-5 and TRBJ2-5; 10 bases line up with TRBD2. Trimming took 0 bases from V and 0 from J; bases not matched to a gene: 4. Germline CDR1 is MNHEY and CDR2 is SVGAGI. The length of the CDR3 is 17 residues.

The V call is TRBV30, the J call TRBJ1-2, with TRBD1 matching 7 bases. The CDR3 runs 13 residues. The V segment lost 4 bases and the J segment 8 bases; nucleotides outside the gene matches: 10. The germline CDR1 and CDR2 sequences are GTSNPN and SVGIG (reference sequence). The CDR3 here is CAWIPLRGTGYTF. The CDR3 DNA reads as TGTGCCTGGATCCCCCTCAGGGGGACCGGCTACACCTTC.

On this clonotype itself: Germline is not matched at one junction end, which may reflect a read error. The chain uses TRBV30 and TRBJ2-7, with TRBD2 matching 11 bases. CDR3 length: 15 amino acids. Germline CDR1 reads GTSNPN; CDR2 reads SVGIG (reference sequence). CDR3 nucleotide sequence: TGTGCCTGGAGTGGCGGGACTAGCGGCTCCTACGAGCAGCACTTC. This encodes CAWSGGTSGSYEQHF.

This clonotype was counted a few times. V and J are TRBV5-1 and TRBJ2-4, with unresolved D. TRBJ1-2 explains the end of the DNA better; the J call may be wrong. Germline CDR1 SGHRS, CDR2 YFSETQ. The CDR3 is made up of 13 amino acids. The CDR3 DNA reads TGCGCCAGCAGCTCCTGGCCCAAGGAGGGCTACACCTTC. Translating gives CASSSWPKEGYTF.

In this sample, this clonotype turned up many times. This chain connects TRBV28 to TRBJ1-2; TRBD1 agrees at 8 bases. The CDR3 extends over 15 amino acids. Looked up from germline, CDR1 is MDHEN and CDR2 is SYDVKM. The trim removed 5 bases at V and 4 bases at J, leaving 9 bases unmatched. This CDR3 is CASSRPSDRAYGYTF. The DNA of the CDR3 is TGTGCCAGCAGTCGACCCTCGGACAGGGCCTATGGCTACACCTTC.

CDR3 sequence (DNA): TGTGCCAGCGGGCTAAGTGGCAATGAGCAGTTCTTC. Its translation is CASGLSGNEQFF. V gene TRBV11-2 combines with J gene TRBJ2-1; D remains ambiguous. Between the trimmed V and J ends, which lost 8 bases and 6 bases, there was a span of 11 bases. Germline V gives CDR1 SGHAT, CDR2 FQNNGV. The CDR3 loop spans 12 amino acids.